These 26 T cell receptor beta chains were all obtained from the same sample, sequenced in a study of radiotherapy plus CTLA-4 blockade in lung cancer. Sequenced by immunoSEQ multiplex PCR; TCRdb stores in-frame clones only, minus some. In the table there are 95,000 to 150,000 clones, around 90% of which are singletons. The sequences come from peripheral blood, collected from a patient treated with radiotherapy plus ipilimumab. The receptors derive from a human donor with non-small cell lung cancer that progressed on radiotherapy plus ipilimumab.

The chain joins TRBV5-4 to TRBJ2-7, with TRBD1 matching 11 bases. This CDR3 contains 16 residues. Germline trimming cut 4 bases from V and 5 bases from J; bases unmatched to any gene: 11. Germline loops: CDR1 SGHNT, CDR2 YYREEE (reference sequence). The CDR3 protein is CASSPGTGGMVDEQYF. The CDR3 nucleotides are TGTGCCAGCAGCCCCGGGACAGGGGGTATGGTCGACGAGCAGTACTTC.

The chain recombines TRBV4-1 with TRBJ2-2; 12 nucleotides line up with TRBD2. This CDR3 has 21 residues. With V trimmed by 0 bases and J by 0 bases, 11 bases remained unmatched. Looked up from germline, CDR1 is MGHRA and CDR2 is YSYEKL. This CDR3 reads CASSQDRLAGGRFANTGELFF. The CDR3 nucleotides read TGCGCCAGCAGCCAAGATCGCCTAGCGGGAGGGAGATTCGCGAACACCGGGGAGCTGTTTTTT.

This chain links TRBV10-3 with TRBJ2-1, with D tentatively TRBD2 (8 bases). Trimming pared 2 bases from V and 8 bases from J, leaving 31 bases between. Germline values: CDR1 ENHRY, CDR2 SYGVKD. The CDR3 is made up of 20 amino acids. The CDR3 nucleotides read TGTGCCATCAGTGAGGAAGCGCAGGGGGAGAGCGGGAGAAGGGGTGATGAGCAGTTCTTC. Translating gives CAISEEAQGESGRRGDEQFF.

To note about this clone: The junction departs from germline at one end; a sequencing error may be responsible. CDR3 sequence reads: CASSLGDRGGEETQYF. The DNA of the CDR3 is TGTGCTAGCAGCTTAGGGGACAGGGGTGGCGAGGAGACCCAGTACTTC. The rearrangement links TRBV7-7 to TRBJ2-5; TRBD1 matches 10 bases. The CDR3 runs 16 residues. The V gene's germline CDR1 is SSHAT and CDR2 FNYEAQ (reference sequence).

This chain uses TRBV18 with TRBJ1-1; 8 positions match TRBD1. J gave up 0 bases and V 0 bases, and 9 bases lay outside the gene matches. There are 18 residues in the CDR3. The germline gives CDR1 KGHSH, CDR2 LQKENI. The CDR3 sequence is CASSPPRTGRGMNTEAFF. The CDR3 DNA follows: TGTGCCAGCTCACCACCGAGGACAGGGAGAGGAATGAACACTGAAGCTTTCTTT.

The CDR3 is CASSPSGRSDTQYF. For the CDR3, the DNA is TGTGCCAGCAGCCCTAGCGGGAGGTCAGATACGCAGTATTTT. The rearrangement uses TRBV2 and TRBJ2-3; 11 nucleotides align to TRBD2. Germline lookup yields CDR1 SNHLY and CDR2 FYNNEI. The CDR3 is 14 residues long. J lost 4 bases, V lost 6 bases, and 3 bases had no gene match.

The CDR3 DNA reads as TGTGCCAGCGCACGCACCGGGACCCTCAGCACAGATACGCAGTATTTT. Translating it yields CASARTGTLSTDTQYF. The chain carries TRBV6-6 and TRBJ2-3; D tentatively reads TRBD1 or TRBD2 (5 bases each). CDR3 length: 16 residues. Germline V gene data show CDR1 as MNHNY and CDR2 as SVGAGI (reference sequence). The V end lost 8 bases, the J end lost 0 bases, and 18 bases lay between the germline ends.

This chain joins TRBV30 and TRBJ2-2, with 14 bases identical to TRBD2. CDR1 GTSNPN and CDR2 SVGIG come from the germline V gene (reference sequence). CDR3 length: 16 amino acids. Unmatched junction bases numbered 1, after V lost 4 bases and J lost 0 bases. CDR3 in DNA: TGTGCCTGGAAGGGACTAGCGGGAGCGAACACCGGGGAGCTGTTTTTT. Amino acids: CAWKGLAGANTGELFF.

CDR3 in amino acids: CASRAGPYEQYF. CDR3 bases: TGCGCCAGCAGGGCGGGCCCTTACGAGCAGTACTTC. The genes are TRBV10-2 and TRBJ2-7, with D possibly matching TRBD2 (5 bases). V lost 6 bases to trimming and J lost 4 bases, with 10 bases between them. This CDR3 contains 12 residues. Per the germline V gene, CDR1 is WSHSY and CDR2 is SAAADI.

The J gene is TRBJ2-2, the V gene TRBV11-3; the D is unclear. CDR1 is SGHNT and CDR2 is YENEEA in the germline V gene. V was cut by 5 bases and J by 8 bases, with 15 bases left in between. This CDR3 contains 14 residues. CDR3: CASSAIRARGELFF. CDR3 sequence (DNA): TGTGCCAGCAGCGCCATTAGGGCTCGGGGGGAGCTGTTTTTT.

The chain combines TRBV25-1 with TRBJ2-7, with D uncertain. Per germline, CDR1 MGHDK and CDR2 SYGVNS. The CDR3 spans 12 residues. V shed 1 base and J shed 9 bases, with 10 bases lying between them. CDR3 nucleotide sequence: TGTGCCAGCAGTGAATTGGAACGGAGGCAGTACTTC. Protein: CASSELERRQYF.

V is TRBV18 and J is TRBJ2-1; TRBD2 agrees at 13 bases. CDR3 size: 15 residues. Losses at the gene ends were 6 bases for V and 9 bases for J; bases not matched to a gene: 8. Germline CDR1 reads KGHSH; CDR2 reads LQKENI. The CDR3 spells CASSQGLAGAGEQFF. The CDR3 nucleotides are TGTGCCAGCTCCCAAGGACTAGCGGGAGCGGGTGAGCAGTTCTTC.

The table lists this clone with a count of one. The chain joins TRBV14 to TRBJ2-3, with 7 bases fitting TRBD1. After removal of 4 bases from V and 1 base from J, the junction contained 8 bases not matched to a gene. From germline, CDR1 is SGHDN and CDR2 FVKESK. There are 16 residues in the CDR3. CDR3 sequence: CASSPMRGPRTDTQYF. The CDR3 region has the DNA TGTGCCAGCAGCCCGATGAGGGGGCCCCGCACAGATACGCAGTATTTT.

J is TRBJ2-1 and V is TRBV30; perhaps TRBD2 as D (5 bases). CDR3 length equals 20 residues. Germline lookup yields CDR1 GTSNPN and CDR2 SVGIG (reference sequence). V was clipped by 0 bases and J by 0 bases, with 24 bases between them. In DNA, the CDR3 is TGTGCCTGGAGTGTAATTGGCCTCGTTACGGACTCGAGCTCCTACAATGAGCAGTTCTTC. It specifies CAWSVIGLVTDSSSYNEQFF.

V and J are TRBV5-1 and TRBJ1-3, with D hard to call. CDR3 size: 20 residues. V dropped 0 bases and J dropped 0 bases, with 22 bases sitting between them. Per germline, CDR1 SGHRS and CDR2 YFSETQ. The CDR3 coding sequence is TGCGCCAGCAGCTTGGGGTTGAGTTTTGGCCGTTCCTCCTCTGGAAACACCATATATTTT. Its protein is CASSLGLSFGRSSSGNTIYF.

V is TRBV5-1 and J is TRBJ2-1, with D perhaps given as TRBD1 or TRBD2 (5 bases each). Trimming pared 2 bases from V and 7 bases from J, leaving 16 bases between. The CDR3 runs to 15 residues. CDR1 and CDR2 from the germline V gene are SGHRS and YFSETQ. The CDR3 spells CASSFEGSFSNEQFF. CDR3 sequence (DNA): TGCGCCAGCAGCTTTGAGGGGTCGTTTTCGAATGAGCAGTTCTTC.

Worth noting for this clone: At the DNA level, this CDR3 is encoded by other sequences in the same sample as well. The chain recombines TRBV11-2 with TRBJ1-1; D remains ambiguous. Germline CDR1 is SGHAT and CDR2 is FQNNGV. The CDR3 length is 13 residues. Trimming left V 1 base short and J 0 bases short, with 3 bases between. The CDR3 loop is CASSLGLNTEAFF. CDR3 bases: TGTGCCAGCAGCTTAGGATTGAACACTGAAGCTTTCTTT. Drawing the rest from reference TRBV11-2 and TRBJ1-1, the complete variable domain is EAGVAQSPRYKIIEKRQSVAFWCNPISGHATLYWYQQILGQGPKLLIQFQNNGVVDDSQLPKDRFSAERLKGVDSTLKIQPAKLEDSAVYLCASSLGLNTEAFFGQGTRLTVV.

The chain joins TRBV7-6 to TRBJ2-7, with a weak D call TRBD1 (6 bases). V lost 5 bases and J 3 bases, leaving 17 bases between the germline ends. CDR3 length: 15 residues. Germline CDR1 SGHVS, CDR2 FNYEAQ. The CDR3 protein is CASSLLPGADYEQYF. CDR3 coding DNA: TGTGCCAGCAGCCTCCTCCCAGGGGCGGACTACGAGCAGTACTTC. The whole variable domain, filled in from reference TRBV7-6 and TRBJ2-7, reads GAGVSQSPRYKVTKRGQDVALRCDPISGHVSLYWYRQALGQGPEFLTYFNYEAQQDKSGLPNDRFSAERPEGSISTLTIQRTEQRDSAMYRCASSLLPGADYEQYFGPGTRLTVT.

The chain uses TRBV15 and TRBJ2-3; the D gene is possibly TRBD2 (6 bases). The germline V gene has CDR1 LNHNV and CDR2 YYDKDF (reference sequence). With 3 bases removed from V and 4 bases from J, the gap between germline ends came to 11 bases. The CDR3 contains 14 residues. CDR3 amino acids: CATSRGGGSDTQYF. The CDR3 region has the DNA TGTGCCACCAGCAGGGGAGGCGGGTCAGATACGCAGTATTTT.

CDR3 sequence: CASSLQLGEGLSTGELFF. The DNA of the CDR3 is TGTGCCAGCAGCTTACAGCTGGGGGAGGGCCTTTCAACCGGGGAGCTGTTTTTT. This chain connects TRBV7-6 to TRBJ2-2; 7 bases match TRBD2. Germline lookup yields CDR1 SGHVS and CDR2 FNYEAQ. The CDR3 contains 18 residues. The V gene end was trimmed by 2 bases and the J gene end by 5 bases; junction bases not matched to a gene: 14.

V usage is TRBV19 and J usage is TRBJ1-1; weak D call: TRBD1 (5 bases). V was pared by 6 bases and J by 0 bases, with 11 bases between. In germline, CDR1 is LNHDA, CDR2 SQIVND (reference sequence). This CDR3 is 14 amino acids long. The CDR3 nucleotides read TGTGCCAGTAGCCAGGGCCAGCTGAACACTGAAGCTTTCTTT. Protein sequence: CASSQGQLNTEAFF.

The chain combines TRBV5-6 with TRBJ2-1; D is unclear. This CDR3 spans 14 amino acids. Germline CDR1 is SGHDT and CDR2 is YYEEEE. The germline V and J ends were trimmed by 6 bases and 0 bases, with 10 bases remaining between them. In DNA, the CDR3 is TGTGCCAGCAATAACTTCAGCTCCTACAATGAGCAGTTCTTC. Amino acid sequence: CASNNFSSYNEQFF.

Written as DNA, the CDR3 is TGCGCCGCACAAGTCGGGGATACGCAGTATTTT. Amino acid sequence: CAAQVGDTQYF. This chain joins TRBV5-1 and TRBJ2-3, with D uncertain. Between the trimmed V and J ends, which lost 10 bases and 6 bases, there was a span of 12 bases. Germline V gene lookup returns CDR1 SGHRS and CDR2 YFSETQ. The CDR3 consists of 11 residues.

Written as DNA, the CDR3 is TGCGCCAGCAGCTACGCAGGGGTGGCTGCCTCCTACAATGAGCAGTTCTTC. As protein: CASSYAGVAASYNEQFF. V is TRBV5-1 and J is TRBJ2-1; D might be TRBD1 (6 bases). V was clipped by 3 bases and J by 0 bases, with 16 bases between them. The V gene's germline CDR1 is SGHRS and CDR2 YFSETQ. This CDR3 comprises 17 residues.

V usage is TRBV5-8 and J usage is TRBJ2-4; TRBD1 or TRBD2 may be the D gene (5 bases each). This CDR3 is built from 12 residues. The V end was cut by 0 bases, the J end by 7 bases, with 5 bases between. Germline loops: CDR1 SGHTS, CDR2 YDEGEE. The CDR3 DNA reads TGTGCCAGCAGCTTGGGGGGGAACATTCAGTACTTC. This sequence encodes CASSLGGNIQYF.

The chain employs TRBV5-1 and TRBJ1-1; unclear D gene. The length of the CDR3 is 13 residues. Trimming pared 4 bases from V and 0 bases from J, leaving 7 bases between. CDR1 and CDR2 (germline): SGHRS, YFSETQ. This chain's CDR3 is CASSPAVNTEAFF. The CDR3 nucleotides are TGCGCCAGCAGCCCCGCGGTGAACACTGAAGCTTTCTTT.